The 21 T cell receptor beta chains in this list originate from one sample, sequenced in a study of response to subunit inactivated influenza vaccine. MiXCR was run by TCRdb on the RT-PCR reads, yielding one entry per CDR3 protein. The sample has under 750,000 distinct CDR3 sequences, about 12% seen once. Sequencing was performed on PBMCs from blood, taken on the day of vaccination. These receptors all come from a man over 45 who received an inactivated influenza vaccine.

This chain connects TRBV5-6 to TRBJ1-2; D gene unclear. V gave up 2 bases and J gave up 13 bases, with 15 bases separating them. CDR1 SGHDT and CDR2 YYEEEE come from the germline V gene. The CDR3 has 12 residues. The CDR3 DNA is TGTGCCAGCAGCTTCTTGTTTGAGGGTGGCACCTTC. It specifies CASSFLFEGGTF. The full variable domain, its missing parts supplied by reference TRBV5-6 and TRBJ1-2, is DAGVTQSPTHLIKTRGQQVTLRCSPKSGHDTVSWYQQALGQGPQFIFQYYEEEERQRGNFPDRFSGHQFPNYSSELNVNALLLGDSALYLCASSFLFEGGTFGSGTRLTVV.

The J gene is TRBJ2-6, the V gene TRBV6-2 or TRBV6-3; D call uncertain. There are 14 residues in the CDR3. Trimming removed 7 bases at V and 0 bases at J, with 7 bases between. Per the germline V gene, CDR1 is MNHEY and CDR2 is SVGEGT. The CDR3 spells CASTFRSGANVLTF. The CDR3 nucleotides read TGTGCCAGCACATTTCGCTCTGGGGCCAACGTCCTGACTTTC.

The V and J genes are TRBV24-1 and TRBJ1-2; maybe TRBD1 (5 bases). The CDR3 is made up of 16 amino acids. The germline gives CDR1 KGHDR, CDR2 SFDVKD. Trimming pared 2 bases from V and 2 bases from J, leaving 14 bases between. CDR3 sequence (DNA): TGTGCCACCAGTGATTCGCCGGGACGGACAAACTATGGCTACACCTTC. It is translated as CATSDSPGRTNYGYTF.

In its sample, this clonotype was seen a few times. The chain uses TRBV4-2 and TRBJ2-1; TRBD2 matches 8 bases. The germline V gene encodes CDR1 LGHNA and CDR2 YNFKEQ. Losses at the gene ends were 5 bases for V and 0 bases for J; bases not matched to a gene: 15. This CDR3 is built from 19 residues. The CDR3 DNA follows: TGTGCCAGCAGCGAGTTGGGGATAGCGGGGTTCAGCTCCTACAATGAGCAGTTCTTC. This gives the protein CASSELGIAGFSSYNEQFF.

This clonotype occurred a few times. This CDR3 reads CASSDISGGSYEQYF. The CDR3 DNA reads as TGTGCCAGCAGTGACATTAGCGGGGGTTCCTACGAGCAGTACTTC. The V and J genes are TRBV25-1 and TRBJ2-7, with 9 nucleotides matching TRBD2. Trimming cost V 3 bases and J 1 base; bases outside gene matches: 4. The CDR3 spans 15 residues. In germline, CDR1 is MGHDK, CDR2 SYGVNS.

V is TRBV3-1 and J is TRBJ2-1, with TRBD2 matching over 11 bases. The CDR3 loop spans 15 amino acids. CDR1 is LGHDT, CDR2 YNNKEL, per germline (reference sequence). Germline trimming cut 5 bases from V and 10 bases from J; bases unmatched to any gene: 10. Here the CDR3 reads CASSLAGGRWGEQFF. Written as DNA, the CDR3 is TGTGCCAGCAGCTTAGCGGGAGGGCGTTGGGGAGAGCAGTTCTTC.

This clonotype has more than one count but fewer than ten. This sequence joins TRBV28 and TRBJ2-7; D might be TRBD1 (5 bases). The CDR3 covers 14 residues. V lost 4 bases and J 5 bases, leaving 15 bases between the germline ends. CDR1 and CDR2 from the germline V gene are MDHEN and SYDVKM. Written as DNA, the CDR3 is TGTGCCAGCAGTTCCGTGGCAGGGTCCCACGAGCAGTACTTC. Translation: CASSSVAGSHEQYF.

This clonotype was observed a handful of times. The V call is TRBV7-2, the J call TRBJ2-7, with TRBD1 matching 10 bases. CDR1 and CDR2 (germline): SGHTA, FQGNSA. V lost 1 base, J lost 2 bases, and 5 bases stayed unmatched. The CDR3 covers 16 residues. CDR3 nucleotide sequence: TGTGCCAGCAGCTTAGGGGTCGGGACAGGGGCCTACGAGCAGTACTTC. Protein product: CASSLGVGTGAYEQYF.

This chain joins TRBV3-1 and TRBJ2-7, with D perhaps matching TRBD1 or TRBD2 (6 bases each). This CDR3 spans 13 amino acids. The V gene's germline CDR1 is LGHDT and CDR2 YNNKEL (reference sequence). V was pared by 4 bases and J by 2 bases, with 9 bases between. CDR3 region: CASSRGATYEQYF. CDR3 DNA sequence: TGTGCCAGCAGCCGGGGGGCGACCTACGAGCAGTACTTC.

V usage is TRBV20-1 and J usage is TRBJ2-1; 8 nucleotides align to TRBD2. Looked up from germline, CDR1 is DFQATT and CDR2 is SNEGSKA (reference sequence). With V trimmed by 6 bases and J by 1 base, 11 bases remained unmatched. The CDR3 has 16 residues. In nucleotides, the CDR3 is TGCAGTGCAGGGGAAGCGGGAGCTACTTCCTACAATGAGCAGTTCTTC. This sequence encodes CSAGEAGATSYNEQFF.

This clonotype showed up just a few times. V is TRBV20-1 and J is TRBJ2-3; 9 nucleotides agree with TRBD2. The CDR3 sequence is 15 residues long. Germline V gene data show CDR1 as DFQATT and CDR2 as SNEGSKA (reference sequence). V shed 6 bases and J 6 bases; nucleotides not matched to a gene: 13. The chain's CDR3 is CSALKGREGSDTQYF. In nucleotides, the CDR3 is TGCAGTGCCCTTAAGGGGCGGGAGGGCTCCGATACGCAGTATTTT.

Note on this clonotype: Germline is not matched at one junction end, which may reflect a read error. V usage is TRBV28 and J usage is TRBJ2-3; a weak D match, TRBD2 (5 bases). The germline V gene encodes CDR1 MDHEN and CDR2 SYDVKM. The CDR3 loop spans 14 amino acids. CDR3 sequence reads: CASSLRSSTDTQYF. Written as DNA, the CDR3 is TGTGCCAGCAGTTTAAGGTCTAGCACAGACACGCAGTATTTT.

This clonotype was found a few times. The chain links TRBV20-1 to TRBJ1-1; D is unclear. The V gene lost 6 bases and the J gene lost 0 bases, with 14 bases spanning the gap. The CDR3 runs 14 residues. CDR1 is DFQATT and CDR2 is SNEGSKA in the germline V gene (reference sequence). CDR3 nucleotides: TGCAGTGCCCAGACGCAGGAGATGAACACTGAAGCTTTCTTT. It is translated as CSAQTQEMNTEAFF.

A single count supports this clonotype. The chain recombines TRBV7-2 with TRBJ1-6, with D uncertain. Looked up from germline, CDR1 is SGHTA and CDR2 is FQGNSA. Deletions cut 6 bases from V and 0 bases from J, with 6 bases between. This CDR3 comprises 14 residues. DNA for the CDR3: TGTGCCAGCAGTTCTGGCTCCTATAATTCACCCCTCCACTTT. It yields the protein CASSSGSYNSPLHF.

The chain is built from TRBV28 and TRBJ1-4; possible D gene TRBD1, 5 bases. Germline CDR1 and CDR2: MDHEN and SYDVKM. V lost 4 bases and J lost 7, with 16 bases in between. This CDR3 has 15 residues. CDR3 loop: CASSSPGGGSEKLFF. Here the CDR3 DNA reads TGTGCCAGCAGTTCACCTGGTGGGGGGTCTGAAAAACTGTTTTTT.

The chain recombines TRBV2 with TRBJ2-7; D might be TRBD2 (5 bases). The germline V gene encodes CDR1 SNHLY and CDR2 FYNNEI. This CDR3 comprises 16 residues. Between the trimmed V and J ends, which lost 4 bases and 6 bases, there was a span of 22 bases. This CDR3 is CASSVGSGIDVREQYF. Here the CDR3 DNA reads TGTGCCAGCAGTGTAGGGTCCGGGATTGACGTCCGCGAGCAGTACTTC.

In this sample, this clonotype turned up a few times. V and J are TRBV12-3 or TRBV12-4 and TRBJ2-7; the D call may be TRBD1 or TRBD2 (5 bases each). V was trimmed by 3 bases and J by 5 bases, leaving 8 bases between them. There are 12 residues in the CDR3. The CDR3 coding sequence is TGTGCCAGCAGTTTCGGGGCTAACGAGCAGTACTTC. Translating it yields CASSFGANEQYF.

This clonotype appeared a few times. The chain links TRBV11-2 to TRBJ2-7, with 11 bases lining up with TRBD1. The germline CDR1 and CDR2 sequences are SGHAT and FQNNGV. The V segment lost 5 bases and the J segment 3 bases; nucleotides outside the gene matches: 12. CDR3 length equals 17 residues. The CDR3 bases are TGTGCCAGCAGCAGAGGGGGCGGGACAGGGGGAAGCTACGAGCAGTACTTC. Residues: CASSRGGGTGGSYEQYF.

CDR3 nucleotides: TGTGCCAGCAGGTGGACAGGGTACAATGAGCAGTTCTTC. Its protein is CASRWTGYNEQFF. This sequence joins TRBV6-1 and TRBJ2-1; the match to TRBD1 covers 8 bases. Per the germline V gene, CDR1 is MNHNS and CDR2 is SASEGT. The CDR3 contains 13 residues. J lost 4 bases, V lost 6 bases, and 2 bases had no gene match.

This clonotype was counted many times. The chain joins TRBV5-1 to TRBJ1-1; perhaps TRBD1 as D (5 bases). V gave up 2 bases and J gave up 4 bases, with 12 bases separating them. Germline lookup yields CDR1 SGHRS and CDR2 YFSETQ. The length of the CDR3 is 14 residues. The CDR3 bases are TGCGCCAGCAGCTTACAGGCAGGCGGCACTGAAGCTTTCTTT. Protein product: CASSLQAGGTEAFF.

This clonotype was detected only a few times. CDR3 coding DNA: TGTGCCAGCAGCCCCCTCCGTGTCATGAACACTGAAGCTTTCTTT. It codes for CASSPLRVMNTEAFF. The rearrangement uses TRBV3-1 and TRBJ1-1; D uncertain. CDR3 length: 15 amino acids. Trimming left V 4 bases short and J 0 bases short, with 12 bases between. In germline, CDR1 is LGHDT, CDR2 YNNKEL (reference sequence). The full variable domain, in which reference TRBV3-1 and TRBJ1-1 provide the parts outside the CDR3, is DTAVSQTPKYLVTQMGNDKSIKCEQNLGHDTMYWYKQDSKKFLKIMFSYNNKELIINETVPNRFSPKSPDKAHLNLHINSLELGDSAVYFCASSPLRVMNTEAFFGQGTRLTVV.